Listed here are 31 T cell receptor beta chains from one sample, sequenced in a study of T cell repertoires in cytomegalovirus infection. Their antigens are not known. TCRdb redid the calling of the reads with MiXCR, one entry per CDR3 protein. Of roughly 730,000 distinct CDR3 sequences listed, about 30% are singletons. The sequences come from cultured PBMCs, collected from culture after CMV antigen stimulation. These receptors came from a human donor in good health (CMV status not recorded). Some clones in this sample may be carry-over from other donors' samples.

The chain combines TRBV6-6 with TRBJ1-6, with D unclear. The CDR3 runs to 14 residues. Trimming took off 3 bases at V and 8 bases at J, with 11 bases between the two ends. CDR1 MNHNY and CDR2 SVGAGI come from the germline V gene (reference sequence). In nucleotides, the CDR3 is TGTGCCAGCAGTTATTACAGAGTTTATTCACCCCTCCACTTT. It specifies CASSYYRVYSPLHF.

This rearrangement joins TRBV5-1 to TRBJ1-1; D unclear. The CDR3 has 13 amino acids. The germline gives CDR1 SGHRS, CDR2 YFSETQ. V lost 3 bases and J 2 bases, leaving 8 bases between the germline ends. CDR3 protein: CASSSRPNTEAFF. The CDR3 bases are TGCGCCAGCAGCTCCCGACCCAACACTGAAGCTTTCTTT.

Comments on this clonotype: The junction does not match germline at one end; this may be a read error. This rearrangement joins TRBV6-2 or TRBV6-3 to TRBJ1-2, with 7 nucleotides matching TRBD1. The V gene's germline CDR1 is MNHEY and CDR2 SVGEGT. The CDR3 contains 11 residues. The CDR3, as DNA: TGTGCCAGCAGTTACTCGATGGGACAGTCCTTC. Translation gives CASSYSMGQSF.

The chain employs TRBV18 and TRBJ1-5; D gene unclear. The length of the CDR3 is 15 residues. The V gene's germline CDR1 is KGHSH and CDR2 LQKENI. Trimming took 5 bases from V and 13 from J, leaving 24 bases between them. Here the CDR3 DNA reads TGTGCCAGCTCATGGGCAGCTAACATCATAGGTGATCAGCATTTT. This translates into CASSWAANIIGDQHF. Full variable domain (remainder filled in from reference TRBV18 and TRBJ1-5): NAGVMQNPRHLVRRRGQEARLRCSPMKGHSHVYWYRQLPEEGLKFMVYLQKENIIDESGMPKERFSAEFPKEGPSILRIQQVVRGDSAAYFCASSWAANIIGDQHFGDGTRLSIL.

The chain couples TRBV11-2 to TRBJ2-3; D might be TRBD1 (5 bases). The V and J ends lost 2 bases and 2 bases respectively, with 11 bases between them. The CDR3 is 15 amino acids. Per germline, CDR1 SGHAT and CDR2 FQNNGV. The CDR3 DNA sequence: TGTGCCAGCAGCTTATCCCTGACAGCCACAGATACGCAGTATTTT. Its protein is CASSLSLTATDTQYF.

Many counts were recorded for this clonotype. CDR3 region: CASSRSGDTQYF. The CDR3 region has the DNA TGTGCCAGCAGCCGCTCTGGTGATACGCAGTATTTT. V gene TRBV7-2 combines with J gene TRBJ2-3; no clear D. V lost 5 bases and J lost 6, with 9 bases in between. CDR3 size: 12 residues. Germline-derived CDR1 and CDR2 are SGHTA and FQGNSA.

This clonotype has only one observation. This rearrangement joins TRBV25-1 to TRBJ2-7; no clear D. This CDR3 spans 16 amino acids. The ends were cut back, 4 bases at V and 2 bases at J, with 18 bases in the middle. Germline V gives CDR1 MGHDK, CDR2 SYGVNS. As DNA, the CDR3 is TGTGCCAGCAGTGCCGAAGGGAAAGGGAAGCCCTACGAGCAGTACTTC. As protein: CASSAEGKGKPYEQYF.

This clonotype was detected many times. The rearrangement joins TRBV7-2 to TRBJ2-5; D ambiguous. Germline CDR1 and CDR2: SGHTA and FQGNSA. Between the trimmed V and J ends, which lost 1 base and 5 bases, there was a span of 8 bases. This CDR3 is 13 amino acids long. CDR3 sequence (DNA): TGTGCCAGCAGCTTAGTGCCTAGTGAGACCCAGTACTTC. Its protein product is CASSLVPSETQYF.

The chain couples TRBV15 to TRBJ2-2; D is unresolved. Germline V lookup: CDR1 LNHNV, CDR2 YYDKDF (reference sequence). CDR3 size: 14 residues. V lost 0 bases and J 7 bases, leaving 9 bases between the germline ends. In nucleotides, the CDR3 is TGTGCCACCAGCAGAGAATGGGCCAGCGGGGAGCTGTTTTTT. This gives the protein CATSREWASGELFF.

This clonotype was seen a handful of times. This chain connects TRBV4-1 to TRBJ2-3; 12 bases are a match to TRBD2. CDR1 is MGHRA and CDR2 is YSYEKL in the germline V gene. The CDR3 length is 18 residues. J lost 2 bases, V lost 2 bases, and 8 bases had no gene match. CDR3 region: CASSQMRLAGGHTDTQYF. The CDR3 coding sequence is TGCGCCAGCAGCCAAATGCGCCTAGCGGGGGGGCACACAGATACGCAGTATTTT.

This chain joins TRBV27 and TRBJ2-1; no clear D. This CDR3 is built from 12 residues. The germline V gene encodes CDR1 MNHEY and CDR2 SMNVEV (reference sequence). V gave up 5 bases and J gave up 8 bases, with 10 bases separating them. The CDR3 region has the DNA TGTGCCAGCAGTCCGGGCATGCATGAGCAGTTCTTC. Its protein product is CASSPGMHEQFF.

This clonotype was counted a single time. This sequence joins TRBV7-6 and TRBJ2-5, with TRBD2 as a possible D gene (5 bases). The V gene's germline CDR1 is SGHVS and CDR2 FNYEAQ. The V and J ends lost 3 bases and 2 bases respectively, with 13 bases between them. The CDR3 extends over 15 amino acids. Written as DNA, the CDR3 is TGTGCCAGCAGCTTGTACGGGGAATATCAAGAGACCCAGTACTTC. Residues: CASSLYGEYQETQYF.

This chain links TRBV6-8 with TRBJ2-7; 7 nucleotides line up with TRBD2. V lost 0 bases, J lost 4 bases, and 3 bases stayed unmatched. Germline V gene data show CDR1 as MNHGY and CDR2 as SAAAGT. The CDR3 is made up of 14 amino acids. As DNA, the CDR3 is TGTGCCAGCAGTTACTCCCGGACTAGATACGAGCAGTACTTC. Its protein product is CASSYSRTRYEQYF.

The V and J genes are TRBV7-2 and TRBJ2-3; no definite D call. CDR3 size: 13 residues. Germline loops: CDR1 SGHTA, CDR2 FQGNSA. Trimming removed 1 base at V and 5 bases at J, with 7 bases between. The CDR3 DNA follows: TGTGCCAGCAGCTTAGGGACGAGAGATACGCAGTATTTT. It is translated as CASSLGTRDTQYF.

This clonotype came up a few times. This sequence joins TRBV19 and TRBJ1-3, with unresolved D. The V and J ends lost 7 bases and 0 bases respectively, with 4 bases between them. This CDR3 comprises 12 residues. Germline CDR1 reads LNHDA; CDR2 reads SQIVND (reference sequence). The CDR3 is CASISSGNTIYF. The CDR3 coding sequence is TGTGCCAGTATTAGCTCTGGAAACACCATATATTTT. Full variable domain (outside the CDR3, taken from reference TRBV19 and TRBJ1-3): DGGITQSPKYLFRKEGQNVTLSCEQNLNHDAMYWYRQDPGQGLRLIYYSQIVNDFQKGDIAEGYSVSREKKESFPLTVTSAQKNPTAFYLCASISSGNTIYFGEGSWLTVV.

This clonotype showed up just a few times. One junction end disagrees with the germline gene, perhaps due to a read error. The V call is TRBV7-2, the J call TRBJ2-3, with 14 nucleotides matching TRBD2. CDR1 is SGHTA, CDR2 FQGNSA, per germline. This CDR3 contains 15 residues. CDR3 in amino acids: CASSGGLAGADTQYF. The CDR3 coding sequence is TGTGCAAGCAGCGGGGGACTAGCGGGAGCCGATACGCAGTATTTT.

The rearrangement joins TRBV5-5 to TRBJ1-5; maybe TRBD1 (6 bases). Trimming cost V 7 bases and J 4 bases, with 18 bases left between them. CDR1 and CDR2 from the germline V gene are SGHKS and YYEKEE (reference sequence). The CDR3 contains 15 residues. The CDR3 loop reads CASGPQGFPNQPQHF. DNA for the CDR3: TGTGCCAGCGGCCCACAGGGTTTCCCTAATCAGCCCCAGCATTTT.

This clonotype was recorded a few times. The gene calls are TRBV7-6 and TRBJ2-7; 7 nucleotides agree with TRBD1. V lost 1 base, J lost 7 bases, and 7 bases stayed unmatched. Germline CDR1 SGHVS, CDR2 FNYEAQ. The CDR3 totals 14 residues. The CDR3, as DNA: TGTGCCAGCAGCTTAGGAGGGGGCACGGGGGAGCAGTACTTC. Protein product: CASSLGGGTGEQYF. Combining the CDR3 with reference TRBV7-6 and TRBJ2-7 gives the whole variable domain GAGVSQSPRYKVTKRGQDVALRCDPISGHVSLYWYRQALGQGPEFLTYFNYEAQQDKSGLPNDRFSAERPEGSISTLTIQRTEQRDSAMYRCASSLGGGTGEQYFGPGTRLTVT.

This chain uses TRBV18 with TRBJ2-7, with D perhaps given as TRBD1 or TRBD2 (5 bases each). Trimming cost V 4 bases and J 7 bases, with 17 bases left between them. CDR1 is KGHSH and CDR2 is LQKENI in the germline V gene. The CDR3 has 14 residues. This chain's CDR3 is CASSRDERLREQYF. The CDR3 DNA follows: TGTGCCAGCTCACGGGACGAGCGCCTAAGGGAGCAGTACTTC.

Written as DNA, the CDR3 is TGCAGTGCTCCCGGGACGGACAAAAACATTCAGTACTTC. Translating gives CSAPGTDKNIQYF. This rearrangement joins TRBV20-1 to TRBJ2-4; the D call may be TRBD1 or TRBD2 (5 bases each). CDR3 length equals 13 residues. The germline V gene has CDR1 DFQATT and CDR2 SNEGSKA (reference sequence). Between the trimmed V and J ends, which lost 5 bases and 3 bases, there was a span of 11 bases.

The chain uses TRBV6-2 or TRBV6-3 and TRBJ1-2; 12 bases map to TRBD1. V lost 4 bases, J lost 5 bases, and 5 bases stayed unmatched. Per germline, CDR1 MNHEY and CDR2 SVGEGT. The CDR3 has 15 residues. The chain's CDR3 is CASSSRDRGLYGYTF. Here the CDR3 DNA reads TGTGCCAGCAGTTCGAGGGACAGGGGGCTGTATGGCTACACCTTC.

This clonotype has more than one count but fewer than ten. The chain's CDR3 is CASSLAIQYTEAFF. The DNA of the CDR3 is TGTGCCAGCAGCTTAGCAATCCAGTACACTGAAGCTTTCTTT. The chain combines TRBV11-2 with TRBJ1-1; no clear D gene. CDR3 length: 14 residues. Trimming took off 1 base at V and 3 bases at J, with 9 bases between the two ends. The germline V gene encodes CDR1 SGHAT and CDR2 FQNNGV.

This clonotype was seen only a few times. This chain joins TRBV15 and TRBJ2-6; D is ambiguous. This CDR3 is built from 13 residues. Germline CDR1 LNHNV, CDR2 YYDKDF (reference sequence). The V end was cut by 1 base, the J end by 2 bases, with 0 bases between. The DNA of the CDR3 is TGTGCCACCAGCAGAGCTGGGGCCAACGTCCTGACTTTC. As protein: CATSRAGANVLTF.

This chain joins TRBV15 and TRBJ2-7; no clear D. Germline lookup yields CDR1 LNHNV and CDR2 YYDKDF (reference sequence). V lost 3 bases and J 1 base, leaving 10 bases between the germline ends. This CDR3 region has 14 residues. The CDR3 here is CATSRVLASYEQYF. The CDR3, as DNA: TGTGCCACCAGCAGGGTTCTTGCTTCCTACGAGCAGTACTTC.

The chain couples TRBV20-1 to TRBJ1-6; 7 nucleotides line up with TRBD1. Germline CDR1 and CDR2: DFQATT and SNEGSKA (reference sequence). The CDR3 contains 15 residues. V lost 3 bases and J lost 3; bases outside the gene matches: 5. The CDR3, as DNA: TGCAGTGCTAGTCCCCACAGGGGCTATAATTCACCCCTCCACTTT. Translating gives CSASPHRGYNSPLHF.

This clonotype has only a few counts. The chain carries TRBV27 and TRBJ2-3; 8 bases are shared with TRBD1. The CDR3 contains 18 residues. CDR1 and CDR2 (germline): MNHEY, SMNVEV (reference sequence). The ends lost 2 bases at V and 6 bases at J; junction bases unmatched: 16. The CDR3 nucleotides are TGTGCCAGCAGTTTACTCACGAGCGGACAGGGTAATGTGGATACGCAGTATTTT. As protein: CASSLLTSGQGNVDTQYF.

The chain uses TRBV7-1 and TRBJ2-4, with D possibly being TRBD1 or TRBD2 (5 bases each). TRBV7-1 is labeled an ORF, and its function is uncertain. The CDR3 totals 13 residues. V was clipped by 3 bases and J by 5 bases, with 8 bases between them. As DNA, the CDR3 is TGTGCCAGCAGCTCGGGACCGGAAAACATTCAGTACTTC. Amino acids: CASSSGPENIQYF.

V and J are TRBV20-1 and TRBJ1-4; D uncertain. Germline loops: CDR1 DFQATT, CDR2 SNEGSKA (reference sequence). V was shortened by 0 bases and J by 6 bases, with 2 bases between the two germline ends. The CDR3 contains 11 residues. The CDR3 DNA sequence: TGCAGTGCTAGAGACGATGAAAAACTGTTTTTT. Translating gives CSARDDEKLFF.

In this sample, this clonotype turned up a few times. CDR3 bases: TGTGCCAGCAGTTTGAGGCCTAGCGGGCAAAAAGGGAATGATGAGCAGTTCTTC. Translating gives CASSLRPSGQKGNDEQFF. The V gene is TRBV6-2 or TRBV6-3, the J gene TRBJ2-1; 8 bases align to TRBD2. The length of the CDR3 is 18 residues. With V trimmed by 4 bases and J by 8 bases, 19 bases remained unmatched. Germline values: CDR1 MNHEY, CDR2 SVGEGT.

The table lists this clonotype with a few counts. The chain combines TRBV18 with TRBJ2-3; tentative D call: TRBD2 (6 bases). CDR1 and CDR2 (germline): KGHSH, LQKENI. The CDR3 sequence is 15 residues long. Trimming shortened V by 5 bases and J by 0 bases, and 12 bases separated the two germline ends. Here the CDR3 reads CASSSLAASTDTQYF. In nucleotides, the CDR3 is TGTGCCAGCTCATCACTAGCAGCCAGCACAGATACGCAGTATTTT.

The rearrangement links TRBV18 to TRBJ1-5, with D hard to call. The CDR3 is 14 amino acids. Per the germline V gene, CDR1 is KGHSH and CDR2 is LQKENI. V dropped 2 bases and J dropped 7 bases, with 12 bases sitting between them. The CDR3 DNA sequence: TGTGCCAGCTCACCAGCAAACAGAGACCAGCCCCAGCATTTT. It is translated as CASSPANRDQPQHF.